The 15 T cell receptor beta chains in this list originate from one sample, sequenced in a study of human T cells and chemical hapten exposure (TCRdb year 2021). The time point label here, explained by the study, means: patch test 1, 2 weeks after DPC sensitization. In light of the paper, this sample's treatment or condition label describes: therapeutic diphenylcyclopropenone sensitization with weekly scalp DPC. Library preparation used RACE. Sequencing was carried out with a NextSeq 500. The public reads were run again by TCRdb, first through fastp at Q25 and then through MiXCR, and only productive beta chains were kept. One record per CDR3 amino acid sequence lists the most common genes and DNA. Across this sample there are around 110,000 distinct CDR3 sequences, with about 12% seen only once. The ten largest clones capture around 1.4% of the sample. The sequences come from whole blood, collected in connection with sensitization to the hapten diphenylcyclopropenone (DPC). The receptor set was obtained from a woman aged 45-60 years with alopecia areata. Some clones in this sample may be carry-over from other donors' samples.

This clonotype was seen a handful of times. V and J are TRBV7-9 and TRBJ2-1; TRBD2 matches 12 bases. This CDR3 has 20 amino acids. Germline CDR1 SEHNR, CDR2 FQNEAQ (reference sequence). The V and J ends lost 5 bases and 3 bases, in that order; junction bases with no gene match: 17. CDR3 nucleotides: TGTGCCAGCAGCCCACGACTAGCGGGAGTTCCCCGAGGGAACTACAATGAGCAGTTCTTC. This gives the protein CASSPRLAGVPRGNYNEQFF.

This clonotype was picked up many times. This chain links TRBV7-9 with TRBJ1-1, with D possibly being TRBD1 (5 bases). The CDR3 extends over 14 amino acids. Germline V gene lookup returns CDR1 SEHNR and CDR2 FQNEAQ (reference sequence). The V gene lost 1 base and the J gene lost 0 bases, with 6 bases spanning the gap. This chain's CDR3 is CASSLVQVNTEAFF. For the CDR3, the DNA is TGTGCCAGCAGCTTAGTACAGGTGAACACTGAAGCTTTCTTT.

For the CDR3, the DNA is TGCAGCGTTGGGGGCGACAGGGTGAGCACAGATACGCAGTATTTT. Translated, it gives CSVGGDRVSTDTQYF. The chain has TRBV29-1 and TRBJ2-3, with 7 bases matching TRBD1. V lost 4 bases and J lost 0; bases outside the gene matches: 7. Germline V lookup: CDR1 SQVTM, CDR2 ANQGSEA. The CDR3 length is 15 residues.

This clonotype came up a few times. The rearrangement uses TRBV11-2 and TRBJ2-6; D is undetermined. There are 14 residues in the CDR3. Germline V gives CDR1 SGHAT, CDR2 FQNNGV. V was clipped by 7 bases and J by 0 bases, with 7 bases between them. The CDR3 bases are TGTGCCAGCACCGGTCCCTCTGGGGCCAACGTCCTGACTTTC. Protein sequence: CASTGPSGANVLTF.

This clonotype was counted a few times. V is TRBV7-6 and J is TRBJ2-1, with 7 nucleotides matching TRBD2. Unmatched junction bases numbered 10, after V lost 5 bases and J lost 3 bases. Per germline, CDR1 SGHVS and CDR2 FNYEAQ. The CDR3 is 16 amino acids. This chain's CDR3 is CASSPQWSGIYNEQFF. The CDR3 region has the DNA TGTGCCAGCAGCCCCCAGTGGAGCGGGATCTACAATGAGCAGTTCTTC. Filled out from reference TRBV7-6 and TRBJ2-1, the complete variable domain reads GAGVSQSPRYKVTKRGQDVALRCDPISGHVSLYWYRQALGQGPEFLTYFNYEAQQDKSGLPNDRFSAERPEGSISTLTIQRTEQRDSAMYRCASSPQWSGIYNEQFFGPGTRLTVL.

J is TRBJ1-1 and V is TRBV7-2; D ambiguous. CDR1 is SGHTA and CDR2 is FQGNSA in the germline V gene. There are 14 residues in the CDR3. V lost 5 bases, J lost 3 bases, and 13 bases lay in between. The CDR3, as DNA: TGTGCCAGCAGCCCCAGACCCATAGACACTGAAGCTTTCTTT. Its protein product is CASSPRPIDTEAFF.

The chain combines TRBV29-1 with TRBJ2-3; a possible D gene is TRBD1 (8 bases). There are 15 residues in the CDR3. The germline gives CDR1 SQVTM, CDR2 ANQGSEA. Trimming removed 6 bases from V and 4 bases from J, with 20 bases in between. This chain's CDR3 is CSVHLTGGVADTQYF. CDR3 in DNA: TGCAGCGTCCATCTCACAGGGGGGGTTGCAGATACGCAGTATTTT.

This clonotype was found many times. The chain combines TRBV6-6 with TRBJ2-7; D is ambiguous. CDR1 and CDR2 (germline): MNHNY, SVGAGI (reference sequence). V dropped 5 bases and J dropped 5 bases, with 10 bases sitting between them. The CDR3 spans 12 residues. CDR3 DNA: TGTGCCAGCAGTCCCGACCGGGACGAGCAGTACTTC. This gives the protein CASSPDRDEQYF.

The CDR3 sequence: CASSYSPIQETQYF. The CDR3 DNA is TGTGCCAGCAGTTACTCCCCTATACAAGAGACCCAGTACTTC. This chain joins TRBV6-6 and TRBJ2-5; D unresolved. The CDR3 has 14 residues. The germline V gene has CDR1 MNHNY and CDR2 SVGAGI (reference sequence). V was clipped by 0 bases and J by 2 bases, with 7 bases between them.

As DNA, the CDR3 is TGTGCCAGCGGGGACTCAGACAGGGGAGGCAATCAGCCCCAGCATTTT. Translated: CASGDSDRGGNQPQHF. The chain is built from TRBV6-2 or TRBV6-3 and TRBJ1-5; TRBD1 matches 8 bases. Germline CDR1 reads MNHEY; CDR2 reads SVGEGT. The J segment lost 2 bases and the V segment lost 8 bases, leaving 11 bases of the junction unmatched. This CDR3 spans 16 amino acids.

This clonotype appeared many times. This rearrangement joins TRBV7-2 to TRBJ2-5, with 8 nucleotides matching TRBD1. The trim removed 5 bases at V and 7 bases at J, leaving 6 bases unmatched. Germline lookup yields CDR1 SGHTA and CDR2 FQGNSA. The CDR3 consists of 13 residues. CDR3 loop: CASSPGQAGTQYF. The CDR3 coding sequence is TGTGCCAGCAGCCCGGGACAGGCAGGGACCCAGTACTTC. The full variable domain, its missing parts supplied by reference TRBV7-2 and TRBJ2-5, is GAGVSQSPSNKVTEKGKDVELRCDPISGHTALYWYRQSLGQGLEFLIYFQGNSAPDKSGLPSDRFSAERTGGSVSTLTIQRTQQEDSAVYLCASSPGQAGTQYFGPGTRLLVL.

This clonotype occurred many times. V gene TRBV10-3 combines with J gene TRBJ2-1; weak D call: TRBD1 (6 bases). There are 11 residues in the CDR3. The V gene's germline CDR1 is ENHRY and CDR2 SYGVKD. V was cut by 9 bases and J by 8 bases, with 11 bases left in between. The DNA for the CDR3 is TGTGCCATTGGACAGTCCCATGAGCAGTTCTTC. This encodes CAIGQSHEQFF.

This clonotype was picked up many times. The chain uses TRBV14 and TRBJ2-3; 7 bases map to TRBD1. This CDR3 spans 14 amino acids. From germline, CDR1 is SGHDN and CDR2 FVKESK. V shed 3 bases, J shed 1 base, and the junction held 1 base outside the gene matches. The CDR3 DNA follows: TGTGCCAGCAGCCATGACAGGGGCACAGATACGCAGTATTTT. Its translation: CASSHDRGTDTQYF. The complete variable domain, with remaining parts taken from reference TRBV14 and TRBJ2-3, reads EAGVTQFPSHSVIEKGQTVTLRCDPISGHDNLYWYRRVMGKEIKFLLHFVKESKQDESGMPNNRFLAERTGGTYSTLKVQPAELEDSGVYFCASSHDRGTDTQYFGPGTRLTVL.

This clonotype was counted many times. The chain recombines TRBV7-9 with TRBJ1-2; D is possibly TRBD1 (5 bases). Trimming took 5 bases from V and 4 from J, leaving 17 bases between them. Germline lookup yields CDR1 SEHNR and CDR2 FQNEAQ (reference sequence). This CDR3 has 15 amino acids. CDR3 DNA sequence: TGTGCCAGCAGCGGGGGTTCCGGGACCGTCTATGGCTACACCTTC. Its translation is CASSGGSGTVYGYTF.

This clonotype was recorded many times. The chain links TRBV4-3 to TRBJ2-3, with 11 bases fitting TRBD2. V was clipped by 0 bases and J by 4 bases; unmatched bases: 9. The CDR3 is made up of 18 amino acids. Germline lookup yields CDR1 LGHNA and CDR2 YSLEER. CDR3 residues: CASSQELAGGSLSDTQYF. The CDR3 DNA follows: TGCGCCAGCAGCCAAGAGCTAGCGGGGGGTTCGTTGTCAGATACGCAGTATTTT.